The next 18 T cell receptor beta chains were all read from a single sample in a study of identical twins. TCRdb reanalysed the 5' RACE reads using MiXCR and keeps one entry per CDR3 protein. The sample consists of about 720,000 distinct CDR3 sequences, roughly 18% of them appearing once. The same sample was also used in a study of T cells expressing NK-cell markers.

Sequencing was done on a sample of PBMCs. All receptors come from a woman aged 18 to 35 in good health.

The chain employs TRBV27 and TRBJ2-1; no clear D. V lost 6 bases, J lost 4 bases, and 19 bases lay in between. Per the germline V gene, CDR1 is MNHEY and CDR2 is SMNVEV (reference sequence). The CDR3 runs to 16 residues. CDR3 nucleotide sequence: TGTGCCAGCAGCACAACCCGGCAGGTTCTTTACAATGAGCAGTTCTTC. Protein product: CASSTTRQVLYNEQFF.

This clonotype was detected only a few times. The gene calls are TRBV6-1 and TRBJ2-7; 11 nucleotides line up with TRBD2. Germline CDR1 reads MNHNS; CDR2 reads SASEGT. V shed 6 bases and J 6 bases; nucleotides not matched to a gene: 16. CDR3 length equals 17 residues. The CDR3 DNA is TGTGCCAGCAGCCCGGGACTAGCGGCACCCTCTAAGTCCGAGCAGTACTTC. Amino acid sequence: CASSPGLAAPSKSEQYF.

With respect to this clonotype: A junction end diverges from the germline sequence, so it may reflect a read error. The V and J genes are TRBV2 and TRBJ2-3; D remains ambiguous. CDR1 and CDR2 (germline): SNHLY, FYNNEI. This CDR3 comprises 14 residues. The CDR3 DNA sequence: TGTGCCTGCAGTCGACTCCAACGCACAGATACGCAGTATTTT. Protein product: CACSRLQRTDTQYF.

The V and J genes are TRBV9 and TRBJ2-1; TRBD1 agrees at 9 bases. The CDR3 is 17 amino acids. CDR1 and CDR2 from the germline V gene are SGDLS and YYNGEE. The V and J ends lost 0 bases and 8 bases, in that order; junction bases with no gene match: 12. CDR3 sequence reads: CASSVGRGGTGTDEQFF. CDR3 nucleotides: TGTGCCAGCAGCGTAGGAAGAGGGGGGACAGGGACAGATGAGCAGTTCTTC.

This clonotype came up many times. V is TRBV15 and J is TRBJ2-1; 7 bases match TRBD2. Germline CDR1 reads LNHNV; CDR2 reads YYDKDF (reference sequence). The CDR3 loop spans 16 amino acids. V was pared by 0 bases and J by 2 bases, with 4 bases of the junction left unmatched. The CDR3 region is CATSRDPGGPYNEQFF. The CDR3 DNA follows: TGTGCCACCAGCAGAGATCCGGGGGGACCCTACAATGAGCAGTTCTTC.

This clonotype was observed a few times. The J gene is TRBJ2-5, the V gene TRBV29-1, with D unresolved. V lost 4 bases and J lost 4, with 13 bases in between. Per the germline V gene, CDR1 is SQVTM and CDR2 is ANQGSEA. The CDR3 runs 13 residues. CDR3 residues: CSVGPGGGETQYF. CDR3 sequence (DNA): TGCAGCGTTGGGCCGGGTGGTGGAGAGACCCAGTACTTC.

The J gene is TRBJ1-2, the V gene TRBV20-1; D unresolved. CDR3 length: 11 amino acids. Germline V lookup: CDR1 DFQATT, CDR2 SNEGSKA (reference sequence). The V gene lost 3 bases and the J gene lost 8 bases, with 10 bases spanning the gap. CDR3 protein: CSASPGEGYTF. CDR3 sequence (DNA): TGCAGTGCTAGCCCTGGGGAAGGCTACACCTTC.

In its sample, this clonotype was seen a few times. The CDR3 loop is CASGGSNEQFF. For the CDR3, the DNA is TGTGCCAGCGGGGGCAGCAATGAGCAGTTCTTC. The chain has TRBV6-5 and TRBJ2-1; the D gene is possibly TRBD1 (6 bases). V dropped 8 bases and J dropped 6 bases, with 8 bases sitting between them. The CDR3 extends over 11 amino acids. Germline loops: CDR1 MNHEY, CDR2 SVGAGI.

The rearrangement uses TRBV13 and TRBJ2-7, with D maybe TRBD1 (8 bases). The CDR3 runs 14 residues. Trimming pared 5 bases from V and 6 bases from J, leaving 17 bases between. CDR1 and CDR2 from the germline V gene are PRHDT and FYEKMQ (reference sequence). The CDR3 nucleotides read TGTGCCAGCAGCGCCCGGACAGGGAGGGGCGAGCAGTACTTC. Residues: CASSARTGRGEQYF.

This clonotype was seen a handful of times. The chain joins TRBV12-3 or TRBV12-4 to TRBJ1-2, with D tentatively TRBD1 (6 bases). The CDR3 consists of 18 residues. V was pared by 5 bases and J by 0 bases, with 22 bases between. DNA of the CDR3: TGTGCCAGCAGTCCCCGCCTGTCGGGGGCCGGAGCTAACTATGGCTACACCTTC. The encoded protein is CASSPRLSGAGANYGYTF.

This clonotype was counted between two and nine times. The genes are TRBV6-5 and TRBJ2-1; TRBD2 matches at 8 bases. J lost 9 bases, V lost 2 bases, and 6 bases had no gene match. The CDR3 is made up of 14 amino acids. Germline lookup yields CDR1 MNHEY and CDR2 SVGAGI. DNA of the CDR3: TGTGCCAGCAGTTACACGGGAGGGGGGGGTGAGCAGTTCTTC. Translating it yields CASSYTGGGGEQFF.

This clonotype has more than one count but fewer than ten. The chain employs TRBV7-3 and TRBJ2-1, with TRBD2 matching 7 bases. This CDR3 comprises 14 residues. The trim removed 8 bases at V and 6 bases at J, leaving 10 bases unmatched. Germline CDR1 and CDR2: SGHTA and FQGTGA. The CDR3 sequence: CASGKWGGGNEQFF. DNA for the CDR3: TGTGCCAGCGGAAAGTGGGGGGGAGGCAATGAGCAGTTCTTC. Filled out from reference TRBV7-3 and TRBJ2-1, the complete variable domain reads GAGVSQTPSNKVTEKGKYVELRCDPISGHTALYWYRQSLGQGPEFLIYFQGTGAADDSGLPNDRFFAVRPEGSVSTLKIQRTERGDSAVYLCASGKWGGGNEQFFGPGTRLTVL.

This chain joins TRBV7-8 and TRBJ1-4, with TRBD1 as a possible D gene (5 bases). The CDR3 has 14 residues. Per the germline V gene, CDR1 is SGHVS and CDR2 is FQNEAQ. V lost 4 bases, J lost 6 bases, and 12 bases lay in between. Written as DNA, the CDR3 is TGTGCCAGCAGCTCCAGGGAGGTTGATGAAAAACTGTTTTTT. Its protein product is CASSSREVDEKLFF.

The CDR3 nucleotides are TGTGCCAGCAGTCAGGGGGCCGGGAGCAATCAGCCCCAGCATTTT. Its protein is CASSQGAGSNQPQHF. The gene calls are TRBV2 and TRBJ1-5, with 8 bases matching TRBD1. The CDR3 contains 15 residues. V shed 5 bases and J 1 base; nucleotides not matched to a gene: 4. The germline gives CDR1 SNHLY, CDR2 FYNNEI.

This chain uses TRBV7-9 with TRBJ2-7; D is unclear. The CDR3 is made up of 11 amino acids. V was pared by 5 bases and J by 6 bases, with 8 bases between. Germline values: CDR1 SEHNR, CDR2 FQNEAQ (reference sequence). Here the CDR3 DNA reads TGTGCCAGCAGCCGTTCTGTCGAGCAGTACTTC. Its protein product is CASSRSVEQYF.

The V call is TRBV7-9, the J call TRBJ2-7; TRBD2 might be the D (6 bases). This CDR3 is built from 13 residues. The germline V gene encodes CDR1 SEHNR and CDR2 FQNEAQ (reference sequence). Trimming stripped 5 bases from V and 5 bases from J, with 13 bases between. The CDR3 reads CASSPARTNEQYF. As DNA, the CDR3 is TGTGCCAGCAGCCCGGCCAGGACTAACGAGCAGTACTTC.

This clonotype came up a few times. The V call is TRBV20-1, the J call TRBJ2-1; 11 bases map to TRBD2. Germline CDR1 is DFQATT and CDR2 is SNEGSKA (reference sequence). This CDR3 region has 16 residues. Trimming removed 2 bases from V and 9 bases from J; junction bases left unmatched: 12. The CDR3 is CSARSLGTSGEGEQFF. The CDR3 DNA reads TGCAGTGCTAGATCTCTGGGGACTAGCGGAGAGGGTGAGCAGTTCTTC.

Turning to this clonotype: One end of the junction varies from germline; a read error may be responsible. The chain recombines TRBV20-1 with TRBJ2-1, with 13 positions matching TRBD2. The CDR3 consists of 10 residues. Germline assignment: CDR1 DFQATT and CDR2 SNEGSKA (reference sequence). DNA for the CDR3: TGCAGTGCTAGAGGACTAGCGGGAGGATTC. This sequence encodes CSARGLAGGF.